This entry describes one T cell receptor (beta chain). What it binds is not known. V was pared by 5 bases and J by 1 base, with 11 bases between. Germline V CDR1 and CDR2: SQVTM, ANQGSEA. This CDR3 is built from 13 residues. This specimen comes from a study of CD8+ T cells in alopecia areata. Across the study: Tofacitinib lasted 6 to 18 months, then 6 months off drug.

Treatment given: oral pan-JAK inhibitor, 5-10 mg twice daily. Notes on the study in general: During tofacitinib treatment, many expanded lesional clones remained in scalp and blood. It was lesional scalp, especially alopecia totalis/universalis, that showed higher clonality than normal scalp.

RNA extraction was followed by reverse transcription into cDNA, which acted as the sequencing template. The data were produced by immunoSEQ multiplex PCR, yet TCRdb's version contains in-frame clones alone and is incomplete. The data show under 250,000 clones, approximately 57% seen once. This receptor was obtained from a human donor with alopecia areata. This chain joins TRBV29-1 and TRBJ1-2; no clear D gene. Material: CD4+ T cells sorted from blood, obtained at week 4, from a patient treated with tofacitinib. CDR3 bases: TGCAGCGTTACCGGACGGAATAACTATGGCTACACCTTC. The encoded protein is CSVTGRNNYGYTF.